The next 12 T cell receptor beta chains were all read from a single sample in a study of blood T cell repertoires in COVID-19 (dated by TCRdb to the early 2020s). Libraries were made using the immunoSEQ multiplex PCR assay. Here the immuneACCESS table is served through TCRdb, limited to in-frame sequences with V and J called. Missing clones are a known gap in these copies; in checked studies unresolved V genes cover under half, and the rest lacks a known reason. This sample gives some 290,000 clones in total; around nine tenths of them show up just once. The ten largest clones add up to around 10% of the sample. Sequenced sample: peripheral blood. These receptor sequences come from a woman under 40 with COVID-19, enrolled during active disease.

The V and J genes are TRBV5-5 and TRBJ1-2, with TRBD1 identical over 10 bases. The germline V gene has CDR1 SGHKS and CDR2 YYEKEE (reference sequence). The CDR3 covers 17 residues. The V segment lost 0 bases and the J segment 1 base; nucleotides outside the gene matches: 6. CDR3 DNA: TGTGCCAGCAGCTTGGGCCTGGGGACAGGGGTTAACTATGGCTACACCTTC. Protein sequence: CASSLGLGTGVNYGYTF.

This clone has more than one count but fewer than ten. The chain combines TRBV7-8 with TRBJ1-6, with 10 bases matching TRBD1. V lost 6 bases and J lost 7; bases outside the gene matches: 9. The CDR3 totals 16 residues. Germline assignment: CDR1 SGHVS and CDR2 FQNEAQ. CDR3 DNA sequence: TGTGCCAGCAGTCCATGGCGGGACAGGGGCAATTCACCCCTCCACTTT. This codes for CASSPWRDRGNSPLHF.

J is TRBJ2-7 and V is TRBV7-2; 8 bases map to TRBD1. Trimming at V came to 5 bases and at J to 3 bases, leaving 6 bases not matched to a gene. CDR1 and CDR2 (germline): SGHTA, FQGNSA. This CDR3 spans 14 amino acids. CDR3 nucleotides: TGTGCCAGCAGCCCCGGGACAGGCCTCTACGAGCAGTACTTC. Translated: CASSPGTGLYEQYF.

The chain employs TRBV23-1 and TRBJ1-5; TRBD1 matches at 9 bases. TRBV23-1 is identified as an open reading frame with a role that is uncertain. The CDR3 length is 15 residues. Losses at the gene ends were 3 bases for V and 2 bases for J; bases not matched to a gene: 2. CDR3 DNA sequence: TGCGCCAGCAGTCATCGGACAGGGGGCAATCAGCCCCAGCATTTT. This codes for CASSHRTGGNQPQHF.

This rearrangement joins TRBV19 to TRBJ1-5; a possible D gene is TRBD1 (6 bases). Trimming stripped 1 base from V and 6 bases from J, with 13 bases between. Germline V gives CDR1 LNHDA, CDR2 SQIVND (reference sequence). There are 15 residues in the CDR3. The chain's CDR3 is CASSIVTGMVQPQHF. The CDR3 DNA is TGTGCCAGTAGTATAGTCACAGGGATGGTTCAGCCCCAGCATTTT.

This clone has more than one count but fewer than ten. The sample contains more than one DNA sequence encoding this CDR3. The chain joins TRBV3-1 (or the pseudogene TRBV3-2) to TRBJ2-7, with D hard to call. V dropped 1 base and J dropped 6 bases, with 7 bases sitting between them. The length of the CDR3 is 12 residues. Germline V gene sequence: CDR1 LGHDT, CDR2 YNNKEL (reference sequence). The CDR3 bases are TGTGCCAGCAGCCAAGCCCTGCGCGAGCAGTACTTC. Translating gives CASSQALREQYF.

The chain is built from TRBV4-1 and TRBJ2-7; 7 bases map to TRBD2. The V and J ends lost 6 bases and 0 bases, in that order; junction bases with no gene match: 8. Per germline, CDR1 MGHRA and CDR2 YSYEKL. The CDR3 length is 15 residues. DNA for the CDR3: TGCGCCAGCAGGTCCCTCGGGGGGAACTCCTACGAGCAGTACTTC. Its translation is CASRSLGGNSYEQYF.

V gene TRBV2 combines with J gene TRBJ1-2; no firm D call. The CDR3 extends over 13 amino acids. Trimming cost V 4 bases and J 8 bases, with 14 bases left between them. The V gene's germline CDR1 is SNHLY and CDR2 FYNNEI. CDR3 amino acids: CASSGGRGNGYTF. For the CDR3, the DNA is TGTGCCAGCAGTGGAGGGAGAGGGAACGGCTACACCTTC.

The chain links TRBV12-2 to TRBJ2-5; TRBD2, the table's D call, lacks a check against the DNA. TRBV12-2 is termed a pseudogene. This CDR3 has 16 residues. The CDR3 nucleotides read TGTGCAAGTCGCTTATGTCCTAGCGGGACCCAAGAGACCCAGTACTTC. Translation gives CASRLCPSGTQETQYF.

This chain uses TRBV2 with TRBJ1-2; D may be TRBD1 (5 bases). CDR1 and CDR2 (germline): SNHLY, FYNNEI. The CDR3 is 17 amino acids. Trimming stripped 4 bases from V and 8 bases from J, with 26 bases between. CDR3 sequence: CASSGGQGLNLIQGYTF. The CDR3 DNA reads TGTGCCAGCAGTGGTGGGCAGGGCTTAAACCTTATACAGGGCTACACCTTC.

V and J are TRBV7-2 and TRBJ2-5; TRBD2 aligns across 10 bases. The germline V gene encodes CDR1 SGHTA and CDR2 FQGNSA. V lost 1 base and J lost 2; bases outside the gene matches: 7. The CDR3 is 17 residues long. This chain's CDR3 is CASSLGVVAGGQETQYF. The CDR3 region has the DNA TGTGCCAGCAGCTTAGGGGTTGTAGCGGGAGGACAAGAGACCCAGTACTTC.

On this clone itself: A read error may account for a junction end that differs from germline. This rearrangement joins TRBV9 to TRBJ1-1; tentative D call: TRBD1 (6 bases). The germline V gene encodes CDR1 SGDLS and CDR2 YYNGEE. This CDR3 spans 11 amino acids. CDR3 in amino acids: CASSANREIHF. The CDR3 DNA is TGTGCCAGCAGCGCGAACAGGGAAATTCACTTT.